The 4 T cell receptor beta chains presented below share a single source sample, sequenced in a study of T-cell memory formation after mild COVID-19. TCRdb re-called the 5' RACE reads with MiXCR, one entry per CDR3 protein. The sample carries hundreds of thousands of distinct CDR3 sequences, roughly 20% recorded once. Sequencing was carried out using PBMCs or a T cell subset sorted from them (not recorded which). The receptors shown here come from an adult woman who had mild COVID-19 (a few samples of this study predate the infection). Cell type and time point are not known.

This chain uses TRBV6-1 with TRBJ1-4; weak D call: TRBD1 (6 bases). Germline CDR1 is MNHNS and CDR2 is SASEGT. This CDR3 spans 16 amino acids. The V gene lost 2 bases and the J gene lost 7 bases, with 17 bases spanning the gap. CDR3 coding DNA: TGTGCCAGCAGTGAAACAGTCGGGGGGCTATTTGAAAAACTGTTTTTT. This gives the protein CASSETVGGLFEKLFF.

This clonotype was seen a handful of times. The J gene is TRBJ2-1, the V gene TRBV7-6, with D perhaps TRBD1 or TRBD2 (6 bases each). The germline V gene encodes CDR1 SGHVS and CDR2 FNYEAQ. V was cut by 3 bases and J by 12 bases, with 15 bases left in between. This CDR3 region has 13 residues. CDR3 sequence (DNA): TGTGCCAGCAGCTTGGGGGGCCTACAGGGGCAGTTCTTC. Amino acid sequence: CASSLGGLQGQFF.

This clonotype came up a few times. J is TRBJ1-2 and V is TRBV20-1, with D perhaps matching TRBD1 (5 bases). This CDR3 region has 11 residues. CDR1 is DFQATT and CDR2 is SNEGSKA in the germline V gene (reference sequence). The V and J ends lost 7 bases and 9 bases respectively, with 15 bases between them. CDR3 region: CSVGDHLSYTF. The CDR3 DNA follows: TGCAGTGTCGGGGACCACTTGAGCTACACCTTC.

The chain carries TRBV3-1 and TRBJ2-1, with 8 positions matching TRBD2. With 0 bases clipped from V and 4 bases from J, the junction kept 8 bases outside the gene matches. Germline CDR1 LGHDT, CDR2 YNNKEL (reference sequence). CDR3 size: 17 residues. The CDR3 reads CASSQEISGTGYNEQFF. CDR3 DNA: TGTGCCAGCAGCCAAGAGATTAGCGGGACGGGGTACAATGAGCAGTTCTTC.